This T cell receptor (beta chain) was recovered during a study of T cell clonotyping in hematopoietic cell transplantation. Recipients were bled about 28 days pretransplant and at posttransplant days 30, 100, 180. TCRdb keeps only in-frame clones here, not all; method: immunoSEQ multiplex PCR. The repertoire has roughly 4,100 clones, 95% of them found once; the top ten carry under 0.95%. Trimming left V 5 bases short and J 4 bases short, with 7 bases between. CDR3 length: 11 amino acids. The germline V gene has CDR1 DFQATT and CDR2 SNEGSKA (reference sequence). This TCR was sampled from a male patient aged 45-60 years who had an allogeneic stem cell transplant from a related donor, so the T cells may come from the graft donor. Some clones in this sample may be carry-over from other donors' samples. The sequences come from PBMCs, collected 30 days after allogeneic stem cell transplant. The chain combines TRBV20-1 with TRBJ2-3; D not resolved. This chain's CDR3 is CSAPESDTQYF. In DNA, the CDR3 is TGCAGTGCTCCCGAGTCAGATACGCAGTATTTT.